This entry lists 15 T cell receptor beta chains sequenced from one sample in a study of OX40 agonist ivuxolimab in advanced cancers. Libraries were prepared through the immunoSEQ multiplex PCR assay. TCRdb took this table from immuneACCESS and kept in-frame rearrangements with V and J called. Such tables lack part of the clones; where checked against another copy, unresolved V genes explain under half of the gap, and the rest is unexplained. This sample has approximately 35,000 clones in its table, and about three quarters of those were observed once. Of the sample, around a quarter falls within the top ten clones. Sequencing was performed on CD4+ or CD8+ T cells sorted from blood, taken in a trial of the OX40 agonist ivuxolimab. These receptors were taken from an adult with an advanced solid tumor such as melanoma, head and neck, liver or kidney cancer.

The chain combines TRBV19 with TRBJ2-3; 9 positions match TRBD2. The J segment lost 5 bases and the V segment lost 2 bases, leaving 11 bases of the junction unmatched. Germline V gene lookup returns CDR1 LNHDA and CDR2 SQIVND (reference sequence). The CDR3 consists of 17 residues. The DNA of the CDR3 is TGTGCCAGTAGTATATCGGCGGGCGGGGGGGCCAAAGATACGCAGTATTTT. Its translation is CASSISAGGGAKDTQYF.

The chain links TRBV2 to TRBJ2-5, with D unclear. The germline V gene has CDR1 SNHLY and CDR2 FYNNEI. The CDR3 sequence is 10 residues long. Trimming shortened V by 8 bases and J by 6 bases, and 7 bases separated the two germline ends. The CDR3 nucleotides read TGTGCCAGCGGATTACAGACCCAGTACTTC. It codes for CASGLQTQYF.

V and J are TRBV29-1 and TRBJ2-2, with D hard to call. V lost 4 bases and J lost 3, with 12 bases in between. This CDR3 contains 14 residues. Per germline, CDR1 SQVTM and CDR2 ANQGSEA. The CDR3 DNA reads as TGCAGCGTTGCGCGTATGGCGCACACCGGGGAGCTGTTTTTT. It yields the protein CSVARMAHTGELFF.

This clone came up a few times. This chain links TRBV15 with TRBJ1-4; 11 bases are a match to TRBD1. This CDR3 has 13 amino acids. J lost 8 bases, V lost 9 bases, and 5 bases had no gene match. Germline lookup yields CDR1 LNHNV and CDR2 YYDKDF (reference sequence). The CDR3 DNA follows: TGTGCCACACAGGGACAGGGGGGAGAAAAACTGTTTTTT. Amino acid sequence: CATQGQGGEKLFF.

V gene TRBV7-9 combines with J gene TRBJ1-3, with D unclear. The CDR3 loop spans 16 amino acids. Trimming cost V 5 bases and J 3 bases, with 17 bases left between them. CDR1 SEHNR and CDR2 FQNEAQ come from the germline V gene (reference sequence). The CDR3 protein is CASSPGSSTGGNTIYF. The CDR3 DNA follows: TGTGCCAGCAGCCCAGGATCGAGTACCGGTGGAAACACCATATATTTT.

This clone came up a few times. The rearrangement joins TRBV19 to TRBJ1-1; 9 nucleotides align to TRBD1. After removal of 4 bases from V and 6 bases from J, the junction contained 9 bases not matched to a gene. This CDR3 spans 15 amino acids. CDR1 is LNHDA, CDR2 SQIVND, per germline (reference sequence). CDR3 amino acids: CASSTGTGRGAEAFF. CDR3 DNA: TGTGCCAGTAGTACCGGGACAGGGAGAGGGGCTGAAGCTTTCTTT. Using reference TRBV19 and TRBJ1-1 for the parts outside the CDR3, the full variable domain is DGGITQSPKYLFRKEGQNVTLSCEQNLNHDAMYWYRQDPGQGLRLIYYSQIVNDFQKGDIAEGYSVSREKKESFPLTVTSAQKNPTAFYLCASSTGTGRGAEAFFGQGTRLTVV.

Comments on this clone: The same CDR3 is also encoded by other DNA sequences in this sample. The CDR3: CASRREGNQPQHF. In nucleotides, the CDR3 is TGTGCCAGCAGGAGGGAGGGCAATCAGCCCCAGCATTTT. This chain connects TRBV2 to TRBJ1-5; no reliable D call. Germline assignment: CDR1 SNHLY and CDR2 FYNNEI. The CDR3 sequence is 13 residues long. V lost 6 bases and J 2 bases, leaving 8 bases between the germline ends.

CDR3 DNA sequence: TGTGCCAGTTCATCCTATACGCAGTATTTT. Translating it yields CASSSYTQYF. V usage is TRBV2 and J usage is TRBJ2-3; no definite D call. The V and J ends lost 9 bases and 7 bases respectively, with 8 bases between them. This CDR3 is built from 10 residues. Germline V CDR1 and CDR2: SNHLY, FYNNEI.

The rearrangement uses TRBV5-4 and TRBJ2-4; 9 bases map to TRBD1. The CDR3 runs 17 residues. V was pared by 0 bases and J by 1 base, with 5 bases of the junction left unmatched. Germline CDR1 reads SGHNT; CDR2 reads YYREEE (reference sequence). CDR3 sequence (DNA): TGTGCCAGCAGCTTGGCCGGGGACAGGGAGGCCAAAAACATTCAGTACTTC. Amino acid sequence: CASSLAGDREAKNIQYF.

V and J are TRBV5-6 and TRBJ1-3, with no clear D. V dropped 1 base and J dropped 0 bases, with 5 bases sitting between them. CDR1 and CDR2 (germline): SGHDT, YYEEEE. This CDR3 contains 14 residues. CDR3 residues: CASSLTGSGNTIYF. The CDR3 DNA reads TGTGCCAGCAGCTTGACTGGCTCTGGAAACACCATATATTTT.

The sample holds one count of this clone. The rearrangement joins TRBV2 to TRBJ1-2; D not resolved. The CDR3 has 14 amino acids. The germline gives CDR1 SNHLY, CDR2 FYNNEI. Trimming cost V 7 bases and J 3 bases, with 15 bases left between them. The CDR3 here is CASTSAGSHYGYTF. For the CDR3, the DNA is TGTGCCAGCACTTCTGCGGGCTCGCACTATGGCTACACCTTC.

The CDR3 protein is CASSLGGYEQYF. In DNA form, the CDR3 reads TGCGCCAGCAGCTTAGGGGGATACGAGCAGTACTTC. V gene TRBV5-1 combines with J gene TRBJ2-7; D perhaps matches TRBD1 (6 bases). The CDR3 consists of 12 residues. With 2 bases removed from V and 4 bases from J, the gap between germline ends came to 7 bases. The germline gives CDR1 SGHRS, CDR2 YFSETQ.

The rearrangement uses TRBV27 and TRBJ2-7; TRBD1 agrees at 8 bases. Germline V gene lookup returns CDR1 MNHEY and CDR2 SMNVEV (reference sequence). Trimming removed 6 bases from V and 4 bases from J; junction bases left unmatched: 5. The CDR3 runs 13 residues. The CDR3 DNA is TGTGCCAGCAGCCGGACAGGGATGTACGAGCAGTACTTC. Its translation: CASSRTGMYEQYF.

This chain links TRBV7-2 with TRBJ1-1; D unresolved. This CDR3 contains 13 residues. V shed 4 bases and J shed 11 bases, with 17 bases lying between them. Germline V gives CDR1 SGHTA, CDR2 FQGNSA. The DNA of the CDR3 is TGTGCCAGCAGCTCCCTTCTCCCCCTGGGGGCTTTCTTT. This translates into CASSSLLPLGAFF.

The chain is built from TRBV12-5 and TRBJ1-3; D not resolved. V was pared by 9 bases and J by 2 bases, with 20 bases between. Germline CDR1 LGHNT, CDR2 FRNRAP. The CDR3 has 16 amino acids. CDR3 DNA: TGTGCTAGACAGCCTTGGACGGGAGGAGCTGGAAACACCATATATTTT. Translated: CARQPWTGGAGNTIYF.